This TCR beta chain stems from a study of cytomegalovirus exposure and HLA in healthy donors. Across the whole study: When 350 to 500 donors were genotyped, roughly 78% of them were found to fall in the Caucasian-associated ancestry cluster. Regarding the study as a whole: Per published accounts, TCR beta sequences correctly predicted the HLA-A and HLA-B alleles of most subjects. A previous analysis found most TCR beta V segments productive roughly 87% or roughly 30% of the time.

The J segment lost 5 bases and the V segment lost 7 bases, leaving 3 bases of the junction unmatched. The CDR3 is 14 amino acids. Germline assignment: CDR1 WSHSY and CDR2 SAAADI. With respect to this clone: The antigen is unknown.

PCR employed 60 Vbeta and 13 Jbeta primers. The protocol was immunoSEQ multiplex PCR, while the TCRdb copy is restricted to in-frame clones and leaves out a portion. Among around 200,000 clones, approximately 86% were seen once, and the ten largest hold around 0.31%. The receptor was isolated from a young woman in good health and CMV-seronegative. Sample: PBMCs. J is TRBJ2-1 and V is TRBV10-2, with 12 nucleotides matching TRBD2. CDR3 protein: CASTTSGGHNEQFF. The CDR3 DNA sequence: TGCGCCAGCACGACTAGCGGGGGACACAATGAGCAGTTCTTC.